The 27 T cell receptor beta chains below all came from one sample that was sequenced in a study of blood T cell repertoires in COVID-19. The method was immunoSEQ multiplex PCR; TCRdb's version includes in-frame clones alone and lacks a portion of them. This table has 100,000 or so clones, around 76% appearing once. Sequencing was performed on peripheral blood. These receptors came from an elderly man with acute or convalescent COVID-19.

The V call is TRBV7-8, the J call TRBJ1-1; 8 bases agree with TRBD1. Per germline, CDR1 SGHVS and CDR2 FQNEAQ. CDR3 length: 15 amino acids. Germline trimming cut 3 bases from V and 0 bases from J; bases unmatched to any gene: 3. The CDR3 DNA follows: TGTGCCAGCAGCTTGTTGGACAGGGTGAACACTGAAGCTTTCTTT. Amino acid sequence: CASSLLDRVNTEAFF.

The rearrangement uses TRBV29-1 and TRBJ1-1; 7 bases align to TRBD1. Germline lookup yields CDR1 SQVTM and CDR2 ANQGSEA. CDR3 length equals 15 residues. J lost 6 bases, V lost 3 bases, and 13 bases had no gene match. The CDR3 region is CSVEPDRHRLAEAFF. DNA for the CDR3: TGCAGCGTTGAGCCGGACAGGCACCGACTGGCTGAAGCTTTCTTT. Looking up the rest from reference TRBV29-1 and TRBJ1-1 gives the full variable domain: SAVISQKPSRDICQRGTSLTIQCQVDSQVTMMFWYRQQPGQSLTLIATANQGSEATYESGFVIDKFPISRPNLTFSTLTVSNMSPEDSSIYLCSVEPDRHRLAEAFFGQGTRLTVV.

The chain links TRBV25-1 to TRBJ2-1; D is unclear. Germline values: CDR1 MGHDK, CDR2 SYGVNS. This CDR3 contains 13 residues. V lost 3 bases and J 7 bases, leaving 10 bases between the germline ends. The CDR3, as DNA: TGTGCCAGCAGTGACCCTAATCAAAATGAGCAGTTCTTC. Translated, it gives CASSDPNQNEQFF. The full variable domain, rest sourced from reference TRBV25-1 and TRBJ2-1, is EADIYQTPRYLVIGTGKKITLECSQTMGHDKMYWYQQDPGMELHLIHYSYGVNSTEKGDLSSESTVSRIRTEHFPLTLESARPSHTSQYLCASSDPNQNEQFFGPGTRLTVL.

The gene calls are TRBV6-2 or TRBV6-3 and TRBJ2-1; D is ambiguous. From germline, CDR1 is MNHEY and CDR2 SVGEGT. The V end was cut by 0 bases, the J end by 9 bases, with 9 bases between. The CDR3 covers 13 residues. CDR3 in amino acids: CASSYSSIPEQFF. DNA of the CDR3: TGTGCCAGCAGTTACTCAAGCATCCCTGAGCAGTTCTTC.

V is TRBV5-4 and J is TRBJ2-3; 9 positions agree with TRBD2. Germline loops: CDR1 SGHNT, CDR2 YYREEE (reference sequence). The V gene end was trimmed by 0 bases and the J gene end by 4 bases; junction bases not matched to a gene: 3. The CDR3 spans 15 residues. The CDR3 loop is CASSLVAGGPDTQYF. The CDR3 DNA reads as TGTGCCAGCAGCTTGGTTGCGGGGGGGCCAGATACGCAGTATTTT.

The chain has TRBV4-3 and TRBJ2-7; unclear D gene. The CDR3 length is 15 residues. V lost 0 bases and J lost 0, with 9 bases in between. CDR1 and CDR2 (germline): LGHNA, YSLEER. CDR3 coding DNA: TGCGCCAGCAGCCAAGATTTGGTACTCTCCTACGAGCAGTACTTC. This gives the protein CASSQDLVLSYEQYF.

DNA of the CDR3: TGTGCCAGCAGTTACTCGAAACTCTATGGCTACACCTTC. Amino acids: CASSYSKLYGYTF. The chain is built from TRBV6-5 and TRBJ1-2; D remains unclear. This CDR3 has 13 residues. Germline V gene sequence: CDR1 MNHEY, CDR2 SVGAGI. V dropped 0 bases and J dropped 4 bases, with 6 bases sitting between them.

The table lists this clone with a few counts. The chain couples TRBV14 to TRBJ1-3, with a possible D match to TRBD1 (5 bases). Per the germline V gene, CDR1 is SGHDN and CDR2 is FVKESK. This CDR3 contains 18 residues. The V end was cut by 1 base, the J end by 3 bases, with 19 bases between. The CDR3 nucleotides read TGTGCCAGCAGCCAAGGACAGCACGGGCCTGCGAGTGGAAACACCATATATTTT. Translating it yields CASSQGQHGPASGNTIYF.

This chain joins TRBV4-1 and TRBJ2-7; tentatively, D is TRBD1 (5 bases). The V gene's germline CDR1 is MGHRA and CDR2 YSYEKL. CDR3 length: 16 amino acids. The germline V and J ends were trimmed by 0 bases and 0 bases, with 12 bases remaining between them. The CDR3 loop reads CASSQDQGGRSYEQYF. CDR3 sequence (DNA): TGCGCCAGCAGCCAAGATCAGGGCGGACGCTCCTACGAGCAGTACTTC.

The V and J genes are TRBV7-9 and TRBJ1-5; D perhaps matches TRBD1 (5 bases). The V gene lost 0 bases and the J gene lost 0 bases, with 6 bases spanning the gap. The CDR3 has 15 residues. Germline V gene lookup returns CDR1 SEHNR and CDR2 FQNEAQ (reference sequence). The CDR3 sequence: CASSLAGDSNQPQHF. The DNA of the CDR3 is TGTGCCAGCAGCTTAGCAGGGGATAGCAATCAGCCCCAGCATTTT.

The gene calls are TRBV6-5 and TRBJ2-7; D might be TRBD2 (7 bases). The CDR3 has 15 residues. The germline CDR1 and CDR2 sequences are MNHEY and SVGAGI. The V end was cut by 5 bases, the J end by 4 bases, with 18 bases between. The CDR3 protein is CASSLKGGGLYEQYF. The CDR3 region has the DNA TGTGCCAGCAGTCTCAAAGGGGGGGGGCTTTACGAGCAGTACTTC.

This rearrangement joins TRBV4-1 to TRBJ2-1; a possible D gene is TRBD2 (6 bases). The CDR3 runs 16 residues. From germline, CDR1 is MGHRA and CDR2 YSYEKL. V lost 6 bases to trimming and J lost 2 bases, with 17 bases between them. Written as DNA, the CDR3 is TGCGCCAGCAGTGGGGGGTTCGGTCCTACCTACAATGAGCAGTTCTTC. As protein: CASSGGFGPTYNEQFF.

The rearrangement links TRBV6-5 to TRBJ1-4; 9 bases align to TRBD1. Germline V CDR1 and CDR2: MNHEY, SVGAGI. The CDR3 length is 15 residues. V dropped 6 bases and J dropped 0; count of bases not matched to a gene: 2. The CDR3: CASRRDRATNEKLFF. CDR3 DNA sequence: TGTGCCAGCAGGAGGGACAGGGCAACTAATGAAAAACTGTTTTTT.

V and J are TRBV5-1 and TRBJ1-2; TRBD1 matches at 10 bases. V lost 1 base, J lost 9 bases, and 6 bases stayed unmatched. Germline V gives CDR1 SGHRS, CDR2 YFSETQ. This CDR3 contains 14 residues. CDR3 protein: CASSLPGQGESYTF. The CDR3 bases are TGCGCCAGCAGCTTGCCCGGACAGGGGGAAAGCTACACCTTC.

CDR3 sequence (DNA): TGTGCCAGCTCACCTTTACTAGCGGGTAGGGACAATGAGCAGTTCTTC. Its protein product is CASSPLLAGRDNEQFF. V and J are TRBV18 and TRBJ2-1, with 9 bases identical to TRBD2. The J segment lost 5 bases and the V segment lost 3 bases, leaving 8 bases of the junction unmatched. This CDR3 spans 16 amino acids. The germline gives CDR1 KGHSH, CDR2 LQKENI. Drawing the rest from reference TRBV18 and TRBJ2-1, the complete variable domain is NAGVMQNPRHLVRRRGQEARLRCSPMKGHSHVYWYRQLPEEGLKFMVYLQKENIIDESGMPKERFSAEFPKEGPSILRIQQVVRGDSAAYFCASSPLLAGRDNEQFFGPGTRLTVL.

V gene TRBV19 combines with J gene TRBJ2-1; D gene uncertain. The CDR3 runs to 13 residues. Germline CDR1 LNHDA, CDR2 SQIVND (reference sequence). The V end was cut by 7 bases, the J end by 7 bases, with 14 bases between. In nucleotides, the CDR3 is TGTGCCAGTACTTTCCTAGGAGTGAATGAGCAGTTCTTC. It encodes CASTFLGVNEQFF.

The V and J genes are TRBV29-1 and TRBJ2-2; a possible D gene is TRBD1 (6 bases). V lost 3 bases and J lost 8, with 13 bases in between. Germline CDR1 and CDR2: SQVTM and ANQGSEA. The CDR3 spans 13 residues. CDR3 in amino acids: CSVDTGLGGELFF. In DNA, the CDR3 is TGCAGCGTTGATACAGGGTTGGGGGGGGAGCTGTTTTTT.

The chain employs TRBV6-5 and TRBJ2-1, with 9 bases lining up with TRBD2. Trimming took 6 bases from V and 4 from J; bases not matched to a gene: 7. This CDR3 has 15 residues. The germline V gene has CDR1 MNHEY and CDR2 SVGAGI. This CDR3 is CASRFRLAVYNEQFF. In DNA form, the CDR3 reads TGTGCCAGCAGATTCCGACTAGCGGTATACAATGAGCAGTTCTTC.

J is TRBJ1-1 and V is TRBV4-3; D uncertain. Germline lookup yields CDR1 LGHNA and CDR2 YSLEER. There are 13 residues in the CDR3. V dropped 0 bases and J dropped 1 base, with 3 bases sitting between them. The CDR3 loop reads CASSQDRNTEAFF. CDR3 DNA: TGCGCCAGCAGCCAAGATCGGAACACTGAAGCTTTCTTT.

The chain recombines TRBV25-1 with TRBJ2-7, with a possible D match to TRBD2 (5 bases). Germline loops: CDR1 MGHDK, CDR2 SYGVNS. V was pared by 5 bases and J by 4 bases, with 12 bases between. The CDR3 covers 13 residues. The CDR3 bases are TGTGCCAGCAGTTTGTCCGGAGGTTACGAGCAGTACTTC. This sequence encodes CASSLSGGYEQYF.

The chain links TRBV27 to TRBJ2-7, with 7 bases that match TRBD2. Germline assignment: CDR1 MNHEY and CDR2 SMNVEV (reference sequence). This CDR3 is built from 12 residues. The trim removed 5 bases at V and 6 bases at J, leaving 4 bases unmatched. The CDR3 region is CASSHPGGEQYF. The CDR3 bases are TGTGCCAGCAGTCATCCGGGGGGCGAGCAGTACTTC.

The rearrangement uses TRBV11-2 and TRBJ2-1; 7 bases agree with TRBD2. Trimming took 5 bases from V and 3 from J; bases not matched to a gene: 7. The CDR3 covers 15 residues. Germline V gene sequence: CDR1 SGHAT, CDR2 FQNNGV. The CDR3 DNA follows: TGTGCCAGCAGCCTCGGGACTACCCGCTACAATGAGCAGTTCTTC. Translating it yields CASSLGTTRYNEQFF.

The rearrangement joins TRBV10-2 to TRBJ1-2; D remains unclear. The V gene's germline CDR1 is WSHSY and CDR2 SAAADI. The CDR3 is made up of 13 amino acids. V dropped 2 bases and J dropped 0 bases, with 4 bases sitting between them. CDR3 in DNA: TGCGCCAGCAGTGAGATCTCTAACTATGGCTACACCTTC. Protein: CASSEISNYGYTF.

V and J are TRBV7-2 and TRBJ1-5, with 9 positions matching TRBD1. V lost 7 bases and J lost 7; bases outside the gene matches: 5. Germline lookup yields CDR1 SGHTA and CDR2 FQGNSA. The CDR3 is 13 amino acids. CDR3 in amino acids: CASTGQGMQPQHF. The DNA for the CDR3 is TGTGCCAGCACGGGACAGGGTATGCAGCCCCAGCATTTT. The full variable domain, in which reference TRBV7-2 and TRBJ1-5 provide the parts outside the CDR3, is GAGVSQSPSNKVTEKGKDVELRCDPISGHTALYWYRQSLGQGLEFLIYFQGNSAPDKSGLPSDRFSAERTGGSVSTLTIQRTQQEDSAVYLCASTGQGMQPQHFGDGTRLSIL.

V and J are TRBV15 and TRBJ1-5; no clear D. CDR3 size: 12 residues. Germline CDR1 reads LNHNV; CDR2 reads YYDKDF (reference sequence). The V end was cut by 0 bases, the J end by 9 bases, with 6 bases between. CDR3 protein: CATSRDVAPQHF. The CDR3 DNA reads as TGTGCCACCAGCAGAGACGTGGCGCCCCAGCATTTT.

A few counts support this clone. V and J are TRBV7-2 and TRBJ2-1, with 11 bases that match TRBD2. This CDR3 region has 15 residues. Per the germline V gene, CDR1 is SGHTA and CDR2 is FQGNSA. V lost 3 bases, J lost 8 bases, and 6 bases stayed unmatched. CDR3 region: CASSLNSGRADEQFF. The CDR3 region has the DNA TGTGCCAGCAGCTTGAATAGCGGGAGGGCCGATGAGCAGTTCTTC.

The chain employs TRBV7-2 and TRBJ2-5; 10 positions match TRBD2. The CDR3 sequence is 15 residues long. V shed 2 bases, J shed 2 bases, and the junction held 2 bases outside the gene matches. Germline V gene data show CDR1 as SGHTA and CDR2 as FQGNSA. DNA of the CDR3: TGTGCCAGCAGCTTAACAGCGGGGGGGCAAGAGACCCAGTACTTC. Its translation is CASSLTAGGQETQYF.